The 14 T cell receptor beta chains below were found in one sample sequenced in a study of shared clonotypes between healthy human individuals. Naive CD8 cells comprised CD45RO-negative, CCR7-positively selected cells, excluding terminally differentiated effector memory CD45RA+ cells. The method was immunoSEQ multiplex PCR; TCRdb's version includes in-frame clones alone and lacks a portion of them. The sample consists of some 2,100,000 clones, 93% of them appearing once. Specimen: naive CD8+ T cells from PBMCs. Source of these receptors: a man between 18 and 35 years old in good health. Some clones in this sample may be carry-over from other donors' samples.

The chain has TRBV5-1 and TRBJ2-7; 7 bases fit TRBD2. CDR1 SGHRS and CDR2 YFSETQ come from the germline V gene. V was pared by 3 bases and J by 2 bases, with 8 bases of the junction left unmatched. The CDR3 has 15 residues. CDR3 nucleotide sequence: TGCGCCAGCAGCTGGGTTCGCGGGAGTCCCTACGAGCAGTACTTC. Its protein is CASSWVRGSPYEQYF.

CDR3 DNA sequence: TGTGCCAGCAGGACTTACCCCACAGATACGCAGTATTTT. It encodes CASRTYPTDTQYF. The V gene is TRBV27, the J gene TRBJ2-3; the D is unclear. The CDR3 has 13 amino acids. CDR1 and CDR2 from the germline V gene are MNHEY and SMNVEV (reference sequence). V was trimmed by 6 bases and J by 2 bases, leaving 9 bases between them.

This chain connects TRBV11-2 to TRBJ1-3; TRBD1 is a possible D gene (5 bases). CDR1 and CDR2 (germline): SGHAT, FQNNGV. The CDR3 consists of 17 residues. With 1 base removed from V and 0 bases from J, the gap between germline ends came to 13 bases. CDR3 protein: CASSLVPGHLSGNTIYF. The CDR3 DNA reads as TGTGCCAGCAGCTTAGTTCCCGGACACCTCTCTGGAAACACCATATATTTT.

The V gene is TRBV27, the J gene TRBJ2-7; D might be TRBD2 (5 bases). The CDR3 totals 14 residues. Germline V lookup: CDR1 MNHEY, CDR2 SMNVEV (reference sequence). Between the trimmed V and J ends, which lost 10 bases and 1 base, there was a span of 17 bases. The CDR3 is CATKPRGSSYEQYF. For the CDR3, the DNA is TGTGCCACTAAGCCCAGAGGGAGTTCCTACGAGCAGTACTTC.

The CDR3 DNA sequence: TGCGCCAGCAGCCAATATAGGGAGGATTCACCCCTCCACTTT. Translation gives CASSQYREDSPLHF. This chain uses TRBV4-1 with TRBJ1-6; D remains unclear. The V gene lost 2 bases and the J gene lost 8 bases, with 10 bases spanning the gap. Germline V gives CDR1 MGHRA, CDR2 YSYEKL. There are 14 residues in the CDR3.

This sequence joins TRBV2 and TRBJ2-4; tentatively, D is TRBD1 (6 bases). Trimming removed 4 bases from V and 6 bases from J, with 16 bases in between. The germline CDR1 and CDR2 sequences are SNHLY and FYNNEI. The CDR3 length is 15 residues. CDR3 sequence reads: CASSVRQARSNIQYF. CDR3 coding DNA: TGTGCCAGCAGTGTGAGACAGGCACGATCAAACATTCAGTACTTC.

CDR3 sequence: CANQAGGDNEQFF. The CDR3 bases are TGTGCCAACCAAGCGGGAGGGGACAATGAGCAGTTCTTC. This chain connects TRBV7-9 to TRBJ2-1; TRBD2 matches 10 bases. Looked up from germline, CDR1 is SEHNR and CDR2 is FQNEAQ (reference sequence). There are 13 residues in the CDR3. V lost 10 bases and J lost 5; bases outside the gene matches: 5.

The chain has TRBV29-1 and TRBJ2-3; possibly TRBD1 for D (5 bases). Germline CDR1 SQVTM, CDR2 ANQGSEA. The V end lost 5 bases, the J end lost 6 bases, and 15 bases lay between the germline ends. This CDR3 is built from 13 residues. CDR3 residues: CSVFDSPTDTQYF. CDR3 nucleotide sequence: TGCAGCGTTTTCGACAGCCCTACGGATACGCAGTATTTT.

The chain carries TRBV7-2 and TRBJ1-2, with a possible D match to TRBD1 (6 bases). Germline CDR1 and CDR2: SGHTA and FQGNSA. V lost 5 bases and J lost 5, with 15 bases in between. The CDR3 has 14 residues. CDR3 sequence reads: CASSQDSDPYGYTF. The DNA of the CDR3 is TGTGCCAGCAGCCAGGACAGTGATCCTTATGGCTACACCTTC.

The rearrangement links TRBV18 to TRBJ2-2, with 7 bases fitting TRBD2. Looked up from germline, CDR1 is KGHSH and CDR2 is LQKENI. The CDR3 covers 16 residues. V lost 4 bases and J lost 5; bases outside the gene matches: 10. CDR3 nucleotide sequence: TGTGCCAGCTCACGGGTTACTAGCGTACCTACCGGGGAGCTGTTTTTT. Its protein product is CASSRVTSVPTGELFF.

The rearrangement joins TRBV9 to TRBJ1-1; tentatively, D is TRBD1 (6 bases). Trimming cost V 2 bases and J 6 bases, with 17 bases left between them. This CDR3 spans 15 amino acids. CDR1 and CDR2 (germline): SGDLS, YYNGEE. In nucleotides, the CDR3 is TGTGCCAGCAGCGTCAACACAGGGAAGAGAGCTGAAGCTTTCTTT. Residues: CASSVNTGKRAEAFF.

This clone showed up just once. The junction departs from the called germline gene at one end, perhaps through a read error. This chain connects TRBV9 to TRBJ1-2; D might be TRBD1 (5 bases). Germline CDR1 and CDR2: SGDLS and YYNGEE. This CDR3 contains 12 residues. The CDR3 DNA reads TGTGCCAGCAGCGTAGGGGGACTCCGGCTCGCCTTC. Translation gives CASSVGGLRLAF.

This chain connects TRBV6-5 to TRBJ2-2; 9 bases align to TRBD1. This CDR3 is 14 amino acids long. Trimming cost V 2 bases and J 8 bases; bases outside gene matches: 3. Germline V gene sequence: CDR1 MNHEY, CDR2 SVGAGI. CDR3 nucleotides: TGTGCCAGCAGTTACCTACAGGGGGCGGGGGAGCTGTTTTTT. It is translated as CASSYLQGAGELFF.

The rearrangement links TRBV27 to TRBJ2-7, with TRBD1 as a possible D gene (6 bases). V was clipped by 4 bases and J by 0 bases, with 16 bases between them. Germline CDR1 MNHEY, CDR2 SMNVEV (reference sequence). CDR3 length: 16 residues. CDR3 bases: TGTGCCAGCAGTTCCACCGGGACACTGAGCTCCTACGAGCAGTACTTC. Residues: CASSSTGTLSSYEQYF.